The entry that follows covers one TCR beta chain sequence. Its specific antigen is unknown. No much larger clonotype is one base removed from it; base qualities were not supplied. The CDR3 regions of human TCRbeta chains were subjected to immunosequencing. The paper's processing steps were these. TCRs in the repertoires were compared against a reference library of SARS-CoV-2-specific TCRs that had been generated with the MIRA antigen-specificity platform. Breadth was defined as the fraction of unique TCRs that were SARS-CoV-2-associated, and depth was defined as the fraction of total T cells that were SARS-CoV-2-associated. Using the MIRA data, each spike-specific TCR was assigned both to the spike region to which the TCR was reactive and to a CD4 or CD8 class. Log10-transformed breadth and depth values were compared by one-way ANOVA with Sidak's multiple comparisons tests. Not all clones reach the TCRdb copy of this immuneACCESS table, which keeps in-frame sequences only. Checked studies attribute under half of the gap to unresolved V genes and leave the rest unexplained. V, J and clone size are taken as reported in that table, and D and trimming were inferred from the DNA itself. In this sample the table shows some 100,000 clones, approximately 90% of which occur a single time. About 3.4% of the sample lies in the top ten.

This entry belongs to a study of T cell responses to AZD1222 COVID-19 vaccine (dated by TCRdb to 2020 to 2023). For the study in its entirety: TCR sequencing was performed for about 240 trial participants, of whom around 200 were given two doses of AZD1222 and around 26 were given two doses of MenACWY control vaccine. Trial participants were enrolled into age subgroups of 18-55, 56-69 and 70-plus years, which contained roughly 140, 27 and 60 TCR-sequenced participants, respectively.

General findings and caveats noted by the study authors: Most participants were white British and females outnumbered males, and the authors suggested that clonal diversity may have been underestimated. Epitopes outside the regions mutated in the B.1.351 and B.1.1.7 variants were reportedly recognized by nearly half of the unique spike-specific TCRs. In the small 56-69-year group, the increase in depth fell short of significance, most likely because of low power. A significant rise in spike-specific TCR breadth and depth was observed after two AZD1222 doses relative to day 0 and relative to MenACWY recipients. Because no day 14 peak-response samples were available, repertoires were characterized only after the peak T cell response. The whole spike protein was spanned by vaccine-associated CD4 TCRs, and dominant responses were seen in regions 160-218 and 743-854. Conclusions about previously exposed vaccinees are limited because only five to seven AZD1222 recipients were SARS-CoV-2 seropositive at baseline.

Taken from the germline V gene, the CDR1 and CDR2 loops are MGHRA and YSYEKL. The CDR3 sequence holds 15 residues, the cysteine and phenylalanine included. Of all the DNA, just the CDR3 is kept, 45 bases in frame from base 1. Ends trimmed: V by 5 bases, J by 7 bases; bases unmatched to a gene: 10. In light of the paper, this sample's time point label describes: about 28 days (+/-7) after the second vaccine dose. AZD1222 recipients whose second dose came at about 4 weeks and those whose second dose came at about 12 weeks were combined into one group, since spike-specific TCR depth and breadth did not differ between the two schedules. Vaccinee samples came from UK trials COV001 and COV002, including a single-blind randomized controlled phase 2/3 trial of AZD1222 (ChAdOx1 nCoV-19) in healthy adults. For TCRbeta chain sequencing, PBMC samples were collected from trial participants at day 0 and at day 28 after the second dose.

Sequencing used peripheral blood, obtained 28 days after the second AZD1222 dose. The receptor's source is an adult who received the AZD1222 COVID-19 vaccine. Recombination connected TRBV4-1 to TRBJ2-7; 11 bases in between match TRBD1. For the CDR3, the sequence is CASSSPGQGVREQYF. The DNA sequence is as follows: TGCGCCAGCAGCTCTCCGGGACAGGGGGTGAGAGAGCAGTACTTC.